Reported below is one T cell receptor (beta chain). Other DNA sequences within the sample encode an identical CDR3. Seattle enrolled patients during active infection and tracked them longitudinally. CDR1 is SEHNR, CDR2 FQNEAQ, per germline (reference sequence). This CDR3 region has 13 residues. Trimming at V came to 3 bases and at J to 4 bases, leaving 0 bases not matched to a gene. Data came from immunoSEQ multiplex PCR; TCRdb stores just in-frame clones and leaves some out. The table shows more than 350,000 clones, with approximately 88% occurring only once. This entry belongs to a study of blood T cell repertoires in COVID-19. Study information: PBMCs, B-cell-depleted T cells, or T cells provided the cDNA or gDNA that made up the material.

The specimen sequenced was peripheral blood. The genes are TRBV7-9 and TRBJ1-3, with TRBD1 identical over 7 bases. The sequence came from a woman aged 25-40 years with COVID-19, enrolled during active disease. CDR3: CASSLGQGNTIYF. CDR3 in DNA: TGTGCCAGCAGCTTGGGACAGGGAAACACCATATATTTT.